Each of the 17 T cell receptor beta chains below was sequenced from the same sample in a study of T cells after posttransplantation cyclophosphamide (dated by TCRdb to 2016 to 2017). The method was the immunoSEQ multiplex PCR assay. TCRdb mirrors the immuneACCESS table, restricted to in-frame sequences. Some clones are absent from its copies; in checked studies, under half trace to an unresolved V gene, and the reason for the others is unknown. For this sample there are approximately 5,000 clones; around 79% appear just once. Of the sample, less than 25% falls within the top ten clones. A control cohort of about 11 patients who had been given myeloablative marrow transplants with methotrexate plus a calcineurin inhibitor was sampled 1 year after transplant. This specimen consisted of PBMCs, obtained after an allogeneic stem cell transplant with a calcineurin inhibitor and methotrexate. Receptor source: a male patient aged 40-50 years who received an allogeneic stem cell transplant from an unrelated donor, was CMV-positive, and had chronic GVHD only. After a transplant, some T cells may be the graft donor's own cells.

The rearrangement links TRBV18 to TRBJ2-5; weak D call: TRBD1 (6 bases). CDR1 and CDR2 from the germline V gene are KGHSH and LQKENI. This CDR3 has 14 residues. The V end was cut by 4 bases, the J end by 5 bases, with 14 bases between. CDR3 in DNA: TGTGCCAGCTCACAAAACCAGGGGAAGGAGACCCAGTACTTC. Translation: CASSQNQGKETQYF.

This chain joins TRBV6-5 and TRBJ1-1, with unresolved D. The CDR3 runs 11 residues. In germline, CDR1 is MNHEY, CDR2 SVGAGI. Trimming shortened V by 6 bases and J by 10 bases, and 12 bases separated the two germline ends. The CDR3 is CASSLGEGAFF. DNA for the CDR3: TGTGCCAGCAGCCTGGGTGAGGGAGCTTTCTTT.

J is TRBJ1-2 and V is TRBV11-3; possible D gene TRBD1, 5 bases. Trimming cost V 2 bases and J 4 bases, with 14 bases left between them. Germline CDR1 and CDR2: SGHNT and YENEEA. The CDR3 length is 15 residues. The CDR3 coding sequence is TGTGCCAGCAGCTTACGACAGTCTTGCGCCTATGGCTACACCTTC. Translated, it gives CASSLRQSCAYGYTF.

Notes on this clone: At one end, the junction sequence differs from germline, possibly due to a read error. J is TRBJ1-1 and V is TRBV7-2; D not resolved. CDR1 is SGHTA and CDR2 is FQGNSA in the germline V gene. The CDR3 length is 13 residues. The CDR3 nucleotides are TGTGCCAGCAGCCCCATTTCCGACACTGAGGCTTTCTTT. Its translation: CASSPISDTEAFF.

V usage is TRBV30 and J usage is TRBJ2-1, with 10 bases aligning to TRBD2. Germline CDR1 and CDR2: GTSNPN and SVGIG (reference sequence). The CDR3 sequence is 17 residues long. The junction had 15 bases not matched to a gene; V was cut back by 3 bases and J by 7 bases. CDR3 sequence: CAWRVRTSGLKGNEQFF. CDR3 nucleotide sequence: TGTGCCTGGAGGGTGCGGACTAGCGGTTTAAAAGGGAATGAGCAGTTCTTC.

The chain uses TRBV6-6 and TRBJ2-5; 9 nucleotides align to TRBD1. CDR3 size: 15 residues. J gave up 2 bases and V 4 bases, and 5 bases lay outside the gene matches. Germline V gives CDR1 MNHNY, CDR2 SVGAGI (reference sequence). The chain's CDR3 is CASSLRQGGQETQYF. CDR3 coding DNA: TGTGCCAGCAGTTTGAGACAGGGGGGACAAGAGACCCAGTACTTC.

This clone has a single count. V and J are TRBV30 and TRBJ2-1; 13 bases agree with TRBD2. Germline CDR1 is GTSNPN and CDR2 is SVGIG (reference sequence). This CDR3 region has 15 residues. With 2 bases clipped from V and 8 bases from J, the junction kept 6 bases outside the gene matches. The CDR3, as DNA: TGTGCCTGGAGTATTGGACTAGCGGGAGTGGATGAGCAGTTCTTC. Translation gives CAWSIGLAGVDEQFF.

The CDR3 is CASSFGTSSDEQYF. CDR3 DNA: TGTGCCAGCAGCTTCGGGACTAGCTCAGACGAGCAGTACTTC. The chain links TRBV5-6 to TRBJ2-7, with 9 bases fitting TRBD2. Germline V gives CDR1 SGHDT, CDR2 YYEEEE. The V and J ends lost 2 bases and 5 bases, in that order; junction bases with no gene match: 5. The CDR3 sequence is 14 residues long.

This clone was picked up a small number of times. The gene calls are TRBV7-2 and TRBJ1-5; the D gene is possibly TRBD1 (6 bases). From germline, CDR1 is SGHTA and CDR2 FQGNSA. V lost 1 base to trimming and J lost 7 bases, with 17 bases between them. The CDR3 runs to 16 residues. Here the CDR3 reads CASSLGFGQGWQPQHF. The DNA for the CDR3 is TGTGCCAGCAGCTTAGGGTTTGGGCAGGGGTGGCAGCCCCAGCATTTT.

The rearrangement joins TRBV18 to TRBJ1-6; a weak D match, TRBD1 (5 bases). Germline CDR1 is KGHSH and CDR2 is LQKENI. V was shortened by 3 bases and J by 8 bases, with 11 bases between the two germline ends. This CDR3 has 14 amino acids. CDR3 bases: TGTGCCAGCTCACCCAGGGCTCAAGATTCACCCCTCCACTTT. It translates to CASSPRAQDSPLHF.

This rearrangement joins TRBV7-6 to TRBJ2-1, with TRBD1 matching over 12 bases. Per germline, CDR1 SGHVS and CDR2 FNYEAQ. The V segment lost 5 bases and the J segment 10 bases; nucleotides outside the gene matches: 15. The CDR3 is made up of 17 amino acids. This CDR3 is CASSPQAGTGGWGEQFF. CDR3 bases: TGTGCCAGCAGCCCCCAGGCCGGGACAGGGGGCTGGGGGGAGCAGTTCTTC.

The gene calls are TRBV18 and TRBJ2-2; the D gene is possibly TRBD1 (6 bases). V lost 4 bases to trimming and J lost 4 bases, with 10 bases between them. CDR1 is KGHSH and CDR2 is LQKENI in the germline V gene. This CDR3 comprises 14 residues. In DNA form, the CDR3 reads TGTGCCAGCTCACAAACAGGGACCACCGGGGAGCTGTTTTTT. Protein product: CASSQTGTTGELFF.

This clone is a singleton in its sample. The V call is TRBV4-3, the J call TRBJ2-7; D remains unclear. V lost 0 bases and J 2 bases, leaving 8 bases between the germline ends. This CDR3 contains 14 residues. The germline V gene has CDR1 LGHNA and CDR2 YSLEER. The CDR3 here is CASSQDELAYEQYF. DNA for the CDR3: TGCGCCAGCAGCCAAGATGAGCTAGCCTACGAGCAGTACTTC.

The table lists this clone with a few counts. The chain links TRBV5-4 to TRBJ1-2, with 7 bases fitting TRBD1. The CDR3 loop spans 15 amino acids. CDR1 and CDR2 from the germline V gene are SGHNT and YYREEE (reference sequence). With 2 bases clipped from V and 3 bases from J, the junction kept 7 bases outside the gene matches. This chain's CDR3 is CASSFPRTGDYGYTF. CDR3 coding DNA: TGTGCCAGCAGCTTCCCCCGAACAGGGGACTATGGCTACACCTTC.

In the case of this clone: Only one base separates this from a far larger clonotype, so it likely reflects a read error. The V call is TRBV4-3, the J call TRBJ2-7, with TRBD1 matching 9 bases. The CDR3 is 15 amino acids. Looked up from germline, CDR1 is LGHNA and CDR2 is YSLEER. The CDR3 DNA follows: TGCGCCAGCAGCCCCGGACAGGGGCCGCTTTACGGGCAGTACTTC. Protein product: CASSPGQGPLYGQYF.

The J gene is TRBJ1-2, the V gene TRBV10-3; 11 bases fit TRBD1. Germline CDR1 reads ENHRY; CDR2 reads SYGVKD. With V trimmed by 10 bases and J by 5 bases, 6 bases remained unmatched. CDR3 length: 13 residues. The CDR3 DNA is TGTGCCAACCGGGACAGGGGGAATTATGGCTACACCTTC. This gives the protein CANRDRGNYGYTF.

The genes are TRBV4-1 and TRBJ2-2, with a tentative D call TRBD1 (6 bases). Germline V gene data show CDR1 as MGHRA and CDR2 as YSYEKL. V was pared by 2 bases and J by 1 base, with 8 bases between. The CDR3 consists of 15 residues. The CDR3 DNA follows: TGCGCCAGCAGCCAACAGGGGCAGAACACCGGGGAGCTGTTTTTT. It encodes CASSQQGQNTGELFF.